The rows below give T cell receptor beta chains drawn from one sample of a study of T cell responses to AZD1222 COVID-19 vaccine. Method: immunoSEQ multiplex PCR; TCRdb's copy keeps in-frame clones and lacks some. This table has 140,000 to 150,000 clones, more than 70% appearing once. The sample consisted of peripheral blood, taken 28 days after the second AZD1222 dose. These receptors were taken from an adult who received the AZD1222 COVID-19 vaccine. Both conserved end residues are part of each CDR3. D genes are given only for firm matches. Size is omitted from some rows. Given values are once, few, many or a class for expanded clones.

TRBJ2-5,-,-,TRBV4-3,CASSPAGWEETQYF,TGCGCCAGCAGCCCAGCCGGATGGGAGGAGACCCAGTACTTC
TRBJ2-1,TRBD1,-,TRBV5-8,CASSRGMRDSDYNEQFF,TGTGCCAGCAGCCGAGGTATGAGGGACAGTGACTACAATGAGCAGTTCTTC
TRBJ2-5,TRBD2,-,TRBV14,CASSRRKGGTSGTETQYF,TGTGCCAGCAGCCGAAGGAAAGGGGGGACTAGCGGGACGGAGACCCAGTACTTC
TRBJ2-1,-,few,TRBV7-9,CASSGLAYNEQFF,TGTGCCAGCAGCGGCCTAGCGTACAATGAGCAGTTCTTC
TRBJ1-6,-,-,TRBV6-5,CASSQRDNSPLHF,TGTGCCAGCAGTCAGAGGGATAATTCACCCCTCCACTTT
TRBJ1-1,-,-,TRBV30,CAWSVDWGKAEAFF,TGTGCCTGGAGTGTGGATTGGGGGAAGGCTGAAGCTTTCTTT
TRBJ2-7,TRBD2,once,TRBV20-1,CSASGRGGSYEQYF,TGCAGTGCTAGTGGACGGGGGGGTTCCTACGAGCAGTACTTC
TRBJ1-1,-,-,TRBV7-9,CASSEGQNTEAFF,TGTGCCAGCAGTGAAGGGCAGAACACTGAAGCTTTCTTT
TRBJ2-3,TRBD2,-,TRBV19,CASSIGASGADTQYF,TGTGCCAGTAGTATAGGGGCTAGCGGTGCAGATACGCAGTATTTT
TRBJ2-6,TRBD1,-,TRBV4-3,CASSQLNPGGPGANVLTF,TGCGCCAGCAGCCAACTTAATCCAGGGGGCCCCGGGGCCAACGTCCTGACTTTC
TRBJ2-7,TRBD1,-,TRBV24-1,CATSTSGTGIYEQYF,TGTGCCACCAGTACCTCCGGGACAGGGATCTACGAGCAGTACTTC
TRBJ2-7,TRBD1,-,TRBV7-2,CASSLQGQGATEQYF,TGTGCCAGCAGCTTACAGGGACAGGGGGCAACCGAGCAGTACTTC
TRBJ2-7,-,-,TRBV5-1,CASTPGPSSYEQYF,TGCGCCAGCACCCCGGGACCCAGCTCCTACGAGCAGTACTTC
TRBJ2-1,TRBD2,-,TRBV5-1,CASRPTGLAGLGSYNEQFF,TGCGCCAGCAGGCCCACGGGACTAGCGGGACTAGGGTCCTACAATGAGCAGTTCTTC
TRBJ2-1,TRBD2,-,TRBV6-1,CASSEGISGTLYNEQFF,TGTGCCAGCAGTGAAGGTATTAGCGGGACCTTATACAATGAGCAGTTCTTC
TRBJ2-7,TRBD2,-,TRBV5-4,CASSLIPTGAAGGLGEQYF,TGTGCCAGCAGCTTGATACCCACAGGGGCGGCGGGAGGGCTGGGCGAGCAGTACTTC
TRBJ1-2,-,many,TRBV6-4,CASRSTGQGGYTF,TGTGCCAGCAGGTCGACAGGTCAAGGGGGCTACACCTTC
TRBJ2-7,-,-,TRBV4-2,CASSSRDEPYEQYF,TGTGCCAGCAGTTCCCGGGACGAGCCCTACGAGCAGTACTTC
TRBJ1-4,TRBD1,-,TRBV28,CASSPGDSVNEKLFF,TGTGCCAGCAGTCCGGGGGACAGCGTTAATGAAAAACTGTTTTTT
TRBJ1-6,-,-,TRBV4-2,CASSQIERTYSSPLHF,TGTGCCAGCAGCCAAATTGAGAGGACGTATTCTTCACCCCTCCACTTT
TRBJ1-6,-,-,TRBV15,CATSSTPAGQLYSPLHF,TGTGCCACCAGCAGTACCCCGGCAGGGCAGTTATATTCACCCCTCCACTTT
TRBJ2-1,TRBD2,-,TRBV3-1/TRBV3-2,CASSQDTRLAGGDNEQFF,TGTGCCAGCAGCCAAGATACGAGACTAGCGGGAGGCGACAATGAGCAGTTCTTC
TRBJ2-7,TRBD2,-,TRBV18,CASSPPTTSMLDEQYF,TGTGCCAGCTCACCACCCACGACTAGCATGCTGGACGAGCAGTACTTC
TRBJ2-2,-,-,TRBV30,CAWSRTSNTGELFF,TGTGCCTGGAGTAGGACTTCTAACACCGGGGAGCTGTTTTTT
TRBJ1-1,TRBD1,-,TRBV6-6,CASRRGQATEAFF,TGTGCCAGCAGACGCGGACAGGCCACTGAAGCTTTCTTT
TRBJ1-4,-,-,TRBV7-9,CASSLDGTNEKLFF,TGTGCCAGCAGCTTGGACGGAACTAATGAAAAACTGTTTTTT
TRBJ2-1,TRBD1,-,TRBV19,CASSIGTGTYNEQFF,TGTGCCAGTAGTATCGGGACAGGGACCTACAATGAGCAGTTCTTC
TRBJ2-1,TRBD2,-,TRBV11-1,CASSPGLAAYNEQFF,TGTGCCAGCAGCCCGGGACTAGCGGCTTACAATGAGCAGTTCTTC
TRBJ2-3,TRBD2,-,TRBV9,CASSVSGGDTQYF,TGTGCCAGCAGCGTATCCGGGGGGGATACGCAGTATTTT
TRBJ2-4,TRBD1,-,TRBV7-8,CASSLSRQGGNIQYF,TGTGCCAGCAGCTTATCCCGACAGGGGGGAAACATTCAGTACTTC